Listed below are T cell receptor beta chains from one sample, sequenced in a study of TIL therapy for anti-PD-1-resistant metastatic lung cancer. The data were produced by immunoSEQ multiplex PCR, yet TCRdb's version contains in-frame clones alone and is incomplete. The table has approximately 15,000 clones, roughly 83% seen once; the top ten hold about 0.85%. The sequencing used blood, collected at baseline. The receptors originated from a person aged 25 to 80 with non-small cell lung cancer. CDR3s include the opening cysteine and the closing phenylalanine or tryptophan. A D gene is named only where the DNA matches it firmly. Only some rows state a clone size, as once, few, many or a class for expanded clones.

>TRBV9|-|-|TRBJ1-1
TGTGCCAGCAGCCCATTGGGGGGGATGAACACTGAAGCTTTCTTT
CASSPLGGMNTEAFF
>TRBV5-4|-|once|TRBJ2-5
TGTGCCAGCAGCTTACCGGGAATTTTTTTGGAGACCCAGTACTTC
CASSLPGIFLETQYF
>TRBV19|TRBD2|-|TRBJ2-1
TGTGCCAGTAGAGAACTAGCGGGAGGAGTTAACCATGAGCAGTTCTTC
CASRELAGGVNHEQFF
>TRBV28|-|few|TRBJ1-2
TGTGCCAGCAGCCCCCCGGGTTGGGGTGGCTACACCTTC
CASSPPGWGGYTF
>TRBV11-3|-|-|TRBJ1-5
TGTGCCAGCTCCAAGGGGGGCAATCAGCCCCAGCATTTT
CASSKGGNQPQHF
>TRBV5-1|TRBD2|-|TRBJ2-5
TGCGCCAGCAGCTTGGCCGTGGGACTAGCGGGGGGTCAGACCCAGTACTTC
CASSLAVGLAGGQTQYF
>TRBV30|-|-|TRBJ1-3
TGTGCCTGGAGTTTAGCGGAGTCACGTGGGAGGTGGTTAGGTTCCGGAAACACCATATATTTT
CAWSLAESRGRWLGSGNTIYF
>TRBV29-1|-|-|TRBJ2-1
TGCAGCGTAACCGGGACCCCGAACTCCTACAATGAGCAGTTCTTC
CSVTGTPNSYNEQFF
>TRBV11-2|-|-|TRBJ2-5
TGTGCCAGCGGCTGGTACCAAGAGACCCAGTACTTC
CASGWYQETQYF
>TRBV6-6|TRBD1|-|TRBJ2-3
TGTGCCAGCAGTCGCCGGGACAGAAACACAGATACGCAGTATTTT
CASSRRDRNTDTQYF
>TRBV9|TRBD2|-|TRBJ2-1
TGTGCCAGCAGCGAGAGGACTAGCGACAATGAGCAGTTCTTC
CASSERTSDNEQFF
>TRBV6-6|-|-|TRBJ2-1
TGTGCCAGCAGTTACTCCAGTCTATACAATGAGCAGTTCTTC
CASSYSSLYNEQFF
>TRBV27|TRBD1|-|TRBJ1-5
TGTGCCAGCAGTCTCAAACCCTTCGGGACAGGGGGCGGTCAGCCCCAGCATTTT
CASSLKPFGTGGGQPQHF
>TRBV28|-|-|TRBJ2-2
TGTGCCAGCAGTTTAAGGGGGGGCGCGTCCGGGGAGCTGTTTTTT
CASSLRGGASGELFF
>TRBV6-1|-|-|TRBJ2-5
TGTGCCAGCAGTGAAGCGAACAGGCGTTACCCGTACCAAGAGACCCAGTACTTC
CASSEANRRYPYQETQYF
>TRBV4-1|TRBD1|-|TRBJ1-2
TGCGCCAGCAGCCCCACAGGGACAGCGGCTAACTATGGCTACACCTTC
CASSPTGTAANYGYTF
>TRBV6-1|TRBD1|-|TRBJ2-2
TGTGCCAGCAGTCGGGACAGGGGTAGGGCCGGGGAGCTGTTTTTT
CASSRDRGRAGELFF
>TRBV14|-|-|TRBJ1-4
TGTGCCAGCAGCCGGTCGTTTAATGAAAAACTGTTTTTT
CASSRSFNEKLFF
>TRBV4-3|-|-|TRBJ1-1
TGCGCCAGCAGCCAAGCCAAACAGGGACTTGGCACTGAAGCTTTCTTT
CASSQAKQGLGTEAFF
>TRBV6-5|TRBD1|-|TRBJ1-2
TGTGCCAGCAGTTTCGGAGACAGGGTAGCCTATGGCTACACCTTC
CASSFGDRVAYGYTF
>TRBV7-9|-|few|TRBJ1-2
TGTGCCAGCAGCTTAGGGGGCCTTAACTATGGCTACACCTTC
CASSLGGLNYGYTF
>TRBV5-5|-|-|TRBJ1-2
TGTGCCAGCAGCTTGGCCAACCGGGGTCCGTATGGCTACACCTTC
CASSLANRGPYGYTF
>TRBV30|TRBD2|-|TRBJ2-3
TGTGCCTGGTCCTTGGGACTAGCGGGAAACACAGATACGCAGTATTTT
CAWSLGLAGNTDTQYF
>TRBV9|TRBD1|-|TRBJ1-5
TGTGCCAGCAGCGTAGGGACAGGGCCTGAGCAGCCCCAGCATTTT
CASSVGTGPEQPQHF
>TRBV6-5|-|-|TRBJ2-2
TGTGCCAGCACCGGAGGACCAAAGAACACCGGGGAGCTGTTTTTT
CASTGGPKNTGELFF
>TRBV25-1|-|-|TRBJ2-6
TGTGCCAGCACCCCGGTCGGAGGGGCCAACGTCCTGACTTTC
CASTPVGGANVLTF